What follows are 18 T cell receptor beta chains derived from one specimen sequenced in a study of resident and recirculating memory T cells in vitiligo. Clones were read by immunoSEQ multiplex PCR, and TCRdb kept only the in-frame ones, dropping some. Of fewer than 80,000 clones in the sample, 80% to 95% were seen once. Sequenced sample: blood. The receptors stem from a male donor with vitiligo.

V is TRBV30 and J is TRBJ2-1; TRBD1 is a possible D gene (6 bases). Germline loops: CDR1 GTSNPN, CDR2 SVGIG (reference sequence). The CDR3 is 14 residues long. V lost 3 bases and J lost 7, with 16 bases in between. The CDR3 DNA follows: TGTGCCTGGAGGGACAGTGAGGAGAATAATGAGCAGTTCTTC. This gives the protein CAWRDSEENNEQFF.

This rearrangement joins TRBV19 to TRBJ2-7; a possible D gene is TRBD2 (5 bases). Germline lookup yields CDR1 LNHDA and CDR2 SQIVND (reference sequence). V was shortened by 1 base and J by 5 bases, with 12 bases between the two germline ends. The CDR3 contains 14 residues. CDR3 coding DNA: TGTGCCAGTAGTATAGGGCGGGTTTCGGACGAGCAGTACTTC. Protein sequence: CASSIGRVSDEQYF.

CDR3 nucleotide sequence: TGCGCCAGCAGCCAAGTAACTAGCGGGGGGTTCCATGAGCAGTTCTTC. The encoded protein is CASSQVTSGGFHEQFF. The chain links TRBV4-1 to TRBJ2-1; the match to TRBD2 covers 12 bases. Germline V lookup: CDR1 MGHRA, CDR2 YSYEKL. The CDR3 is 16 residues long. Unmatched junction bases numbered 6, after V lost 1 base and J lost 8 bases.

The chain employs TRBV19 and TRBJ2-2; D might be TRBD1 (6 bases). The CDR3 runs 15 residues. The V end was cut by 1 base, the J end by 4 bases, with 10 bases between. CDR1 and CDR2 (germline): LNHDA, SQIVND (reference sequence). Here the CDR3 DNA reads TGTGCCAGTAGTATAGTGGACAGACCCACCGGGGAGCTGTTTTTT. Amino acids: CASSIVDRPTGELFF.

This rearrangement joins TRBV10-3 to TRBJ2-5; possibly TRBD2 for D (6 bases). The CDR3 is 13 residues long. Germline lookup yields CDR1 ENHRY and CDR2 SYGVKD. The V and J ends lost 11 bases and 1 base respectively, with 14 bases between them. CDR3: CAASGVFQETQYF. As DNA, the CDR3 is TGTGCCGCCTCGGGGGTTTTCCAAGAGACCCAGTACTTC.

This sequence joins TRBV5-5 and TRBJ1-3, with no clear D. Germline V gives CDR1 SGHKS, CDR2 YYEKEE (reference sequence). The V gene lost 0 bases and the J gene lost 3 bases, with 13 bases spanning the gap. This CDR3 comprises 16 residues. The CDR3 region has the DNA TGTGCCAGCAGCTTGGATACTCACCCGGGTGGAAACACCATATATTTT. It translates to CASSLDTHPGGNTIYF.

The rearrangement links TRBV4-1 to TRBJ2-7, with TRBD1 matching 7 bases. CDR1 is MGHRA and CDR2 is YSYEKL in the germline V gene. This CDR3 is built from 15 residues. Trimming removed 0 bases from V and 6 bases from J; junction bases left unmatched: 8. The CDR3 bases are TGCGCCAGCAGCCAAGAGGTTACAGGGGATACCGAGCAGTACTTC. This codes for CASSQEVTGDTEQYF.

V and J are TRBV7-2 and TRBJ2-7; TRBD1 might be the D (6 bases). Trimming took 5 bases from V and 4 from J, leaving 18 bases between them. The CDR3 spans 15 residues. From germline, CDR1 is SGHTA and CDR2 FQGNSA. This CDR3 is CASSRDTRSFYEQYF. CDR3 nucleotides: TGTGCCAGCAGCCGGGACACTCGAAGCTTTTACGAGCAGTACTTC.

The chain has TRBV19 and TRBJ1-5; 9 bases agree with TRBD1. The V gene end was trimmed by 11 bases and the J gene end by 3 bases; junction bases not matched to a gene: 11. From germline, CDR1 is LNHDA and CDR2 SQIVND (reference sequence). The CDR3 sequence is 15 residues long. The CDR3 DNA reads as TGTGCCGGGGGGGACAGGGAACGACCCAATCAGCCCCAGCATTTT. Translated: CAGGDRERPNQPQHF. Full variable domain (remainder filled in from reference TRBV19 and TRBJ1-5): DGGITQSPKYLFRKEGQNVTLSCEQNLNHDAMYWYRQDPGQGLRLIYYSQIVNDFQKGDIAEGYSVSREKKESFPLTVTSAQKNPTAFYLCAGGDRERPNQPQHFGDGTRLSIL.

This rearrangement joins TRBV5-1 to TRBJ1-1, with TRBD1 matching 9 bases. CDR1 and CDR2 from the germline V gene are SGHRS and YFSETQ. The length of the CDR3 is 15 residues. J lost 4 bases, V lost 0 bases, and 4 bases had no gene match. The CDR3 protein is CASSLETGGVTEAFF. The CDR3 DNA sequence: TGCGCCAGCAGCTTGGAGACAGGGGGAGTCACTGAAGCTTTCTTT.

The V and J genes are TRBV27 and TRBJ1-1; D uncertain. V was cut by 6 bases and J by 1 base, with 15 bases left in between. CDR1 MNHEY and CDR2 SMNVEV come from the germline V gene (reference sequence). CDR3 length equals 15 residues. CDR3 bases: TGTGCCAGCAGCCCCGGTTGGGCTACGAACACTGAAGCTTTCTTT. Amino acid sequence: CASSPGWATNTEAFF.

The chain employs TRBV13 and TRBJ1-1; D unclear. The CDR3 is made up of 14 amino acids. The germline V and J ends were trimmed by 2 bases and 1 base, with 8 bases remaining between them. Germline CDR1 reads PRHDT; CDR2 reads FYEKMQ (reference sequence). DNA of the CDR3: TGTGCCAGCAGCTTACCGTCCAGGAACACTGAAGCTTTCTTT. This sequence encodes CASSLPSRNTEAFF.

The genes are TRBV7-8 and TRBJ2-3; D possibly corresponds to TRBD2 (5 bases). Trimming cost V 5 bases and J 4 bases, with 16 bases left between them. There are 15 residues in the CDR3. Germline V gives CDR1 SGHVS, CDR2 FQNEAQ. In DNA form, the CDR3 reads TGTGCCAGCAGCCAGACCGGGATTGAAGCAGATACGCAGTATTTT. This sequence encodes CASSQTGIEADTQYF.

The chain employs TRBV7-2 and TRBJ1-2, with 11 bases that match TRBD1. Germline assignment: CDR1 SGHTA and CDR2 FQGNSA. V was clipped by 6 bases and J by 5 bases; unmatched bases: 5. This CDR3 spans 14 amino acids. CDR3 sequence (DNA): TGTGCCAGCAGTTTGGGACAGGGGGAATATGGCTACACCTTC. This codes for CASSLGQGEYGYTF.

This chain uses TRBV6-6 with TRBJ2-7; 10 nucleotides align to TRBD1. In germline, CDR1 is MNHNY, CDR2 SVGAGI (reference sequence). With 6 bases clipped from V and 5 bases from J, the junction kept 7 bases outside the gene matches. This CDR3 is built from 14 residues. The CDR3 sequence: CASSRQGAVDEQYF. The CDR3, as DNA: TGTGCCAGCAGCCGACAGGGGGCTGTTGACGAGCAGTACTTC.

The chain links TRBV5-1 to TRBJ2-7, with a possible D match to TRBD2 (5 bases). Germline V gene data show CDR1 as SGHRS and CDR2 as YFSETQ. V lost 7 bases and J 0 bases, leaving 11 bases between the germline ends. The CDR3 length is 13 residues. CDR3 DNA sequence: TGCGCCAGCGCGACCGGGATCTCCTACGAGCAGTACTTC. This sequence encodes CASATGISYEQYF.

This chain joins TRBV27 and TRBJ2-1, with D possibly matching TRBD1 (6 bases). In germline, CDR1 is MNHEY, CDR2 SMNVEV (reference sequence). V lost 4 bases, J lost 9 bases, and 16 bases lay in between. CDR3 length: 14 amino acids. CDR3: CASSSPGQLREQFF. The CDR3 nucleotides are TGTGCCAGCAGTTCCCCAGGACAGTTACGTGAGCAGTTCTTC.

The CDR3 region has the DNA TGTGCCAGCAGTACGGGTAAAAATCAGCCCCAGCATTTT. It codes for CASSTGKNQPQHF. The V call is TRBV6-6, the J call TRBJ1-5; D is uncertain. Germline V gene sequence: CDR1 MNHNY, CDR2 SVGAGI (reference sequence). This CDR3 contains 13 residues. Trimming took 5 bases from V and 4 from J, leaving 9 bases between them.